Listed below are T cell receptor beta chains from one sample, sequenced in a study of blood T cell repertoires in COVID-19. Profiling relied on immunoSEQ multiplex PCR, and the TCRdb table lists in-frame clones only, not all of them. The sample shows 200,000 to 250,000 clones, around 90% of them seen only once. Sequenced material: PBMCs or T cells enriched from blood (not recorded which). These receptors came from a man over 45 who had been exposed to COVID-19. Both conserved end residues are part of each CDR3. D genes are given only for firm matches. Some rows mark clone size as missing; the rest say once, few, many or name a class of expanded clone.

D,J,length,V,size,CDR3,DNA
-,TRBJ1-5,17,TRBV5-3,-,CARSQPRSDRGDQPQHF,TGTGCCAGAAGCCAACCCAGATCGGACAGAGGGGATCAGCCCCAGCATTTT
-,TRBJ1-2,13,TRBV28,-,CASSTGTKYGYTF,TGTGCCAGCAGTACAGGCACCAAATATGGCTACACCTTC
TRBD2,TRBJ2-2,14,TRBV18,-,CASSPQREAGELFF,TGTGCCAGCTCACCCCAGCGGGAGGCCGGGGAGCTGTTTTTT
-,TRBJ1-5,15,TRBV15,-,CATSRDPGAGQPQHF,TGTGCCACCAGCAGAGATCCCGGGGCGGGACAGCCCCAGCATTTT
-,TRBJ2-1,13,TRBV9,-,CASSVAGSNEQFF,TGTGCCAGCAGCGTAGCAGGGTCCAATGAGCAGTTCTTC
-,TRBJ1-1,13,TRBV5-1,-,CASSREMNTEAFF,TGCGCCAGCAGCCGGGAGATGAACACTGAAGCTTTCTTT
TRBD1,TRBJ2-7,15,TRBV7-3,once,CASSREGTGDYEQYF,TGTGCCAGCAGTCGGGAAGGGACAGGGGACTACGAGCAGTACTTC
TRBD1,TRBJ2-5,13,TRBV6-5,-,CASEDRDQETQYF,TGTGCCAGCGAGGACAGGGACCAAGAGACCCAGTACTTC
-,TRBJ1-6,13,TRBV19,-,CASKGTLNSPLHF,TGTGCCAGTAAGGGGACACTAAATTCACCCCTCCACTTT
TRBD1,TRBJ1-5,16,TRBV19,-,CASSGRETGGYQPQHF,TGTGCCAGTAGCGGCCGCGAGACAGGGGGCTATCAGCCCCAGCATTTT
TRBD1,TRBJ2-7,16,TRBV9,-,CASSVDLGRGLWEQYF,TGTGCCAGCAGCGTAGATTTGGGCAGGGGGCTATGGGAGCAGTACTTC
TRBD2,TRBJ2-3,15,TRBV6-5,-,CASSYLVAGGDTQYF,TGTGCCAGCAGTTACCTGGTAGCGGGAGGTGATACGCAGTATTTT
-,TRBJ1-1,14,TRBV5-1,-,CASSLGGAGTEAFF,TGCGCCAGCAGCTTAGGGGGAGCGGGGACTGAAGCTTTCTTT
TRBD1,TRBJ2-3,16,TRBV7-9,-,CASSSGQGTSLGTQYF,TGTGCCAGCAGCTCCGGACAGGGAACTTCGTTGGGTACGCAGTATTTT
-,TRBJ2-1,14,TRBV11-3,-,CASSLSVYYNEQFF,TGTGCCAGCAGCCTGTCGGTGTATTACAATGAGCAGTTCTTC
-,TRBJ1-5,15,TRBV5-1,few,CASLRSGKGNQPQHF,TGCGCCAGCCTTCGTTCAGGGAAGGGGAATCAGCCCCAGCATTTT
TRBD1,TRBJ1-2,13,TRBV6-6,-,CASSYYRGHGYTF,TGTGCCAGCAGTTACTACAGGGGCCATGGCTACACCTTC
-,TRBJ1-2,13,TRBV14,-,CASSPRTWGGYTF,TGTGCCAGCAGCCCGAGGACTTGGGGTGGCTACACCTTC
TRBD1,TRBJ2-7,13,TRBV15,-,CATSKTGGTSKYF,TGTGCCACCAGCAAGACAGGGGGAACTAGCAAGTACTTC
-,TRBJ1-1,17,TRBV28,few,CASSSWGIRNGNTEAFF,TGTGCCAGCAGTTCGTGGGGCATAAGGAATGGGAACACTGAAGCTTTCTTT
-,TRBJ2-1,15,TRBV19,-,CASSISVSSYNEQFF,TGTGCCAGTAGTATTTCGGTTAGCTCCTACAATGAGCAGTTCTTC
-,TRBJ1-1,13,TRBV12-3/TRBV12-4,once,CASSVQMNTEAFF,TGTGCCAGCAGTGTACAGATGAACACTGAAGCTTTCTTT
TRBD1,TRBJ1-1,15,TRBV19,-,CASRAGGTRGTEAFF,TGTGCCAGTAGGGCAGGGGGCACGAGGGGCACTGAAGCTTTCTTT
-,TRBJ1-2,13,TRBV28,-,CASSPRVSYGYTF,TGTGCCAGCAGTCCCAGGGTCAGCTATGGCTACACCTTC
-,TRBJ2-3,15,TRBV5-1,-,CASSLVGGGSDTQYF,TGCGCCAGCAGCTTGGTGGGAGGGGGTTCGGATACGCAGTATTTT
TRBD1,TRBJ1-6,15,TRBV11-2,-,CASSIDRVQNSPLHF,TGTGCCAGCAGCATTGACAGGGTTCAGAATTCACCCCTCCACTTT
-,TRBJ1-1,11,TRBV30,-,CAWSASSEAFF,TGTGCCTGGAGCGCGAGTTCCGAAGCTTTCTTT
TRBD2,TRBJ2-3,16,TRBV11-3,once,CASSLGLAGGTDTQYF,TGTGCCAGCAGCTTGGGACTAGCGGGAGGCACAGATACGCAGTATTTT
-,TRBJ2-5,15,TRBV9,once,CASSRTPIKQETQYF,TGTGCCAGCAGCCGGACACCGATCAAACAAGAGACCCAGTACTTC
-,TRBJ2-3,17,TRBV5-1,-,CASSLVPQEAVTDTQYF,TGCGCCAGCAGCTTGGTTCCGCAGGAAGCCGTCACAGATACGCAGTATTTT
-,TRBJ2-2,16,TRBV5-1,-,CASRRSGASGTGELFF,TGCGCCAGCAGACGGTCTGGGGCCTCGGGCACCGGGGAGCTGTTTTTT
-,TRBJ2-1,12,TRBV6-5,-,CASTKDYLEQFF,TGTGCCAGCACCAAGGACTACTTGGAGCAGTTCTTC
-,TRBJ1-5,14,TRBV19,-,CASSIVNSNQPQHF,TGTGCCAGTAGTATAGTTAATAGCAATCAGCCCCAGCATTTT
TRBD1,TRBJ2-3,15,TRBV19,once,CASLKGTGTFGPQYF,TGTGCCAGTCTTAAGGGGACAGGAACCTTTGGTCCGCAGTATTTT
TRBD1,TRBJ1-2,15,TRBV28,-,CASSPYRGNNYGYTF,TGTGCCAGCAGTCCTTACAGGGGGAATAACTATGGCTACACCTTC
TRBD2,TRBJ2-1,15,TRBV4-2,-,CASSRGLADYNEQFF,TGTGCCAGCAGCCGCGGACTAGCGGACTACAATGAGCAGTTCTTC
-,TRBJ1-2,15,TRBV28,-,CASSLGVRGNYGYTF,TGTGCCAGCAGTTTAGGAGTCCGGGGGAACTATGGCTACACCTTC
-,TRBJ2-2,12,TRBV6-5,-,CASATGAGELFF,TGTGCCAGCGCAACAGGTGCCGGGGAGCTGTTTTTT
-,TRBJ2-5,12,TRBV18,-,CASSSDQETQYF,TGTGCCAGCTCATCCGACCAAGAGACCCAGTACTTC
-,TRBJ2-5,13,TRBV19,-,CASSISTGETQYF,TGTGCCAGTAGTATTTCCACAGGAGAGACCCAGTACTTC
TRBD1,TRBJ1-4,17,TRBV19,-,CASSSRDRGRTNEKLFF,TGTGCCAGTAGTTCCCGGGACAGGGGGCGGACTAATGAAAAACTGTTTTTT
TRBD2,TRBJ2-1,16,TRBV5-1,-,CASSLDKLAGYNEQFF,TGCGCCAGCAGCTTGGATAAACTAGCGGGATACAATGAGCAGTTCTTC
TRBD1,TRBJ1-6,16,TRBV2,-,CASSEGTGGRASPLHF,TGTGCCAGCAGTGAAGGGACAGGGGGTCGGGCTTCACCCCTCCACTTT
-,TRBJ1-6,18,TRBV28,many,CASSEGSSGAFITSPLHF,TGTGCCAGCAGTGAAGGTTCCTCAGGGGCGTTTATTACCTCACCCCTCCACTTT
-,TRBJ1-4,15,TRBV7-9,-,CASSLRGGLNEKLFF,TGTGCCAGCAGCTTGCGGGGGGGATTAAATGAAAAACTGTTTTTT
-,TRBJ1-1,15,TRBV7-9,-,CASSLRVQGRTEAFF,TGTGCCAGCAGCTTAAGAGTGCAGGGGCGCACTGAAGCTTTCTTT
-,TRBJ1-2,12,TRBV18,-,CASSPDSYGYTF,TGTGCCAGCTCACCGGACAGCTATGGCTACACCTTC
-,TRBJ1-4,14,TRBV30,once,CACQIGFTNEKLFF,TGTGCCTGCCAGATCGGGTTCACTAATGAAAAACTGTTTTTT
-,TRBJ2-5,16,TRBV5-1,-,CASSFFADRYQETQYF,TGCGCCAGCAGCTTCTTCGCAGACAGGTACCAAGAGACCCAGTACTTC
-,TRBJ2-4,14,TRBV10-3,-,CAIKQELAKNIQYF,TGTGCCATTAAACAGGAGCTAGCCAAAAACATTCAGTACTTC
-,TRBJ2-3,12,TRBV28,-,CASTTGTDTQYF,TGTGCCAGTACCACAGGGACAGATACGCAGTATTTT